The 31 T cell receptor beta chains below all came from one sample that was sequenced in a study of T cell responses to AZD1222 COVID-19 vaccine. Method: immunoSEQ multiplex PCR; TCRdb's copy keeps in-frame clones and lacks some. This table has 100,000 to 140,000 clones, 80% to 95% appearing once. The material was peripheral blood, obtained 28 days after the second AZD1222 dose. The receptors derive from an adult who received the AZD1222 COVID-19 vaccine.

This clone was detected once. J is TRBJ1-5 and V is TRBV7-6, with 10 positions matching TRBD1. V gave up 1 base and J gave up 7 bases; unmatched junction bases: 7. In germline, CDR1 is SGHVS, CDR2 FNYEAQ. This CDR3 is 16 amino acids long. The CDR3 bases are TGTGCCAGCAGCTTAGGCCTTGGGACAGGGGAACAGCCCCAGCATTTT. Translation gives CASSLGLGTGEQPQHF.

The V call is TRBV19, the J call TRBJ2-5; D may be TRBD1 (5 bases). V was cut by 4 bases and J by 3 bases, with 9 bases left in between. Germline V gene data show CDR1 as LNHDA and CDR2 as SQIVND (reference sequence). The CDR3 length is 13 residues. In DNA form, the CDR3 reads TGTGCCAGTAGTAAAGGACATAAAGAGACCCAGTACTTC. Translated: CASSKGHKETQYF.

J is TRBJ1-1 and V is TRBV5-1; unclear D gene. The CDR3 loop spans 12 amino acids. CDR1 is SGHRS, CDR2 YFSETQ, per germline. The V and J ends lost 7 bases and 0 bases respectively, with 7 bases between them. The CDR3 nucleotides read TGCGCCAGCTGCAACCTGAACACTGAAGCTTTCTTT. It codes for CASCNLNTEAFF.

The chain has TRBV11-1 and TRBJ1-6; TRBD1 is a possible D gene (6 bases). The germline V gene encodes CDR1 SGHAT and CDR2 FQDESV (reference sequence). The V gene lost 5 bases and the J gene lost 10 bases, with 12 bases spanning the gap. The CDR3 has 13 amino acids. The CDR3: CASSAGVRSPLHF. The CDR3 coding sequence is TGTGCCAGCAGCGCAGGGGTTAGATCACCCCTCCACTTT.

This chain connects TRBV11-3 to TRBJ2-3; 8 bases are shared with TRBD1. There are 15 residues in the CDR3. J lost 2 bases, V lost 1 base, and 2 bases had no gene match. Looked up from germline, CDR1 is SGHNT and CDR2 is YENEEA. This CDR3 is CASSLGQGITDTQYF. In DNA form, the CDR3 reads TGTGCCAGCAGCTTAGGACAGGGGATCACAGATACGCAGTATTTT.

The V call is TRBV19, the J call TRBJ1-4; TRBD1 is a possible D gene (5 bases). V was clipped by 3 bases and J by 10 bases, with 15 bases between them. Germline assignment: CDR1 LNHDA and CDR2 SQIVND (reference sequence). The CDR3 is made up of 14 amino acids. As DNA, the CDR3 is TGTGCCAGTAGTATCCAGGGTGCACGGGGAAAACTGTTTTTT. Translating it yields CASSIQGARGKLFF.

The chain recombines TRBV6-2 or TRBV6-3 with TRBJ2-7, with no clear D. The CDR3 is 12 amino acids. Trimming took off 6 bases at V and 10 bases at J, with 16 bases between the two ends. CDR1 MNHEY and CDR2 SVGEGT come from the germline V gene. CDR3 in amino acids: CASSHTVQEQYF. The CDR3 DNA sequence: TGTGCCAGCAGCCATACAGTTCAGGAACAGTACTTC.

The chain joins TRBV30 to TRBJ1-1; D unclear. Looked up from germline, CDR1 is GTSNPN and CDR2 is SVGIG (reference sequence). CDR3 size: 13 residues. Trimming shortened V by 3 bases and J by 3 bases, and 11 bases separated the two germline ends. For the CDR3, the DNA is TGTGCCTGGAGGGGCGACTACTACACTGAAGCTTTCTTT. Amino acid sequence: CAWRGDYYTEAFF.

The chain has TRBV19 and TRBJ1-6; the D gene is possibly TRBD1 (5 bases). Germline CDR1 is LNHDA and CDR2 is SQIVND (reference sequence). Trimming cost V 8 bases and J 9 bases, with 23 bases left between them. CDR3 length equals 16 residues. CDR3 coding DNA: TGTGCCAGTGGCCACCCGGGACCCCAGGGAACTTCACCCCTCCACTTT. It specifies CASGHPGPQGTSPLHF.

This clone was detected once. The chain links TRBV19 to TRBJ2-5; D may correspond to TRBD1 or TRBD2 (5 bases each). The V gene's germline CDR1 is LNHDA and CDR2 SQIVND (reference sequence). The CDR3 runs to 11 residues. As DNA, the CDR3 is TGTGCAGGGGAGCGGCTAGAGACCCAGTACTTC. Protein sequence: CAGERLETQYF.

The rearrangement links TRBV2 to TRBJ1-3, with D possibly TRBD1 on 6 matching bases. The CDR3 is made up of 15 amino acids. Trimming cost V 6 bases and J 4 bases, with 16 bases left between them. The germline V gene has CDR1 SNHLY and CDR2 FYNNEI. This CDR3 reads CASRAQGGGGNTIYF. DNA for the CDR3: TGTGCCAGCAGAGCACAGGGCGGGGGAGGAAACACCATATATTTT. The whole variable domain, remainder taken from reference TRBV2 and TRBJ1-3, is EPEVTQTPSHQVTQMGQEVILRCVPISNHLYFYWYRQILGQKVEFLVSFYNNEISEKSEIFDDQFSVERPDGSNFTLKIRSTKLEDSAMYFCASRAQGGGGNTIYFGEGSWLTVV.

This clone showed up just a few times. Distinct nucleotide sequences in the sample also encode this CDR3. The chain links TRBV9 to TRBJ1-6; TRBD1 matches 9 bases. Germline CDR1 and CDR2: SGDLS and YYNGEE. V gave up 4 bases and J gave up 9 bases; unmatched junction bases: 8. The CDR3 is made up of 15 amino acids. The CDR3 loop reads CASSPRTGESSPLHF. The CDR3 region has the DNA TGTGCCAGCAGCCCAAGGACAGGGGAGTCTTCACCCCTCCACTTT.

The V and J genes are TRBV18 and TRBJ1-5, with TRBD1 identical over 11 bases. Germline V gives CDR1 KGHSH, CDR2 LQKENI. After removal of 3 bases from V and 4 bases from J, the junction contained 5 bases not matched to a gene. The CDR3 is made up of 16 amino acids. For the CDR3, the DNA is TGTGCCAGCTCACCTGGGACAGGGGGAAGAAATCAGCCCCAGCATTTT. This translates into CASSPGTGGRNQPQHF.

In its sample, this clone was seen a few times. CDR3 DNA sequence: TGTGCCAGCAGTCTAACTCTTGGGACCGATGGCTACACCTTC. This gives the protein CASSLTLGTDGYTF. This chain connects TRBV6-5 to TRBJ1-2; D possibly corresponds to TRBD1 (5 bases). Between the trimmed V and J ends, which lost 5 bases and 6 bases, there was a span of 16 bases. The CDR3 is made up of 14 amino acids. The germline V gene encodes CDR1 MNHEY and CDR2 SVGAGI.

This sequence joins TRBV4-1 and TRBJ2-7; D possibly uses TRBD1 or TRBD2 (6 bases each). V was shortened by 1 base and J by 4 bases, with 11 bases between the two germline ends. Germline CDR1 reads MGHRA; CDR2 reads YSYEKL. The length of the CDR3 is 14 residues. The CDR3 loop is CASSQGGAWYEQYF. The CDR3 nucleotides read TGCGCCAGCAGCCAAGGGGGGGCCTGGTACGAGCAGTACTTC.

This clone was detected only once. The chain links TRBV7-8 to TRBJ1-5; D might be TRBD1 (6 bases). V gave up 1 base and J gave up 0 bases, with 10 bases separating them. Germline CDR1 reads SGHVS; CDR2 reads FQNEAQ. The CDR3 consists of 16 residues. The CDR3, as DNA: TGTGCCAGCAGCTTAGTCGCCAGGGGTAGCAATCAGCCCCAGCATTTT. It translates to CASSLVARGSNQPQHF.

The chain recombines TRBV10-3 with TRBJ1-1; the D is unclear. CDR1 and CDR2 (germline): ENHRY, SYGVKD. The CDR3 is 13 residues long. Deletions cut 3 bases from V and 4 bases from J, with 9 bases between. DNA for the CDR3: TGTGCCATCAGTGACGCAGCAACCACTGAAGCTTTCTTT. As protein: CAISDAATTEAFF.

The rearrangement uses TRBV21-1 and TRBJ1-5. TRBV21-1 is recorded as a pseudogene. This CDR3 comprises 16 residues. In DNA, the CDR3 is TGTGCCAGCAGCAAACAGGTCCATCGGGGAGGCCAGCCCCAGCATTTT. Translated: CASSKQVHRGGQPQHF.

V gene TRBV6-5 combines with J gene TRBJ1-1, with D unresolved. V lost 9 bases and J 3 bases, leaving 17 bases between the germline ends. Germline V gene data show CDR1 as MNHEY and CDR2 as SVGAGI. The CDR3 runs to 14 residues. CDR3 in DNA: TGTGCCAGTCCCGGACCTACGGGCTACACTGAAGCTTTCTTT. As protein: CASPGPTGYTEAFF.

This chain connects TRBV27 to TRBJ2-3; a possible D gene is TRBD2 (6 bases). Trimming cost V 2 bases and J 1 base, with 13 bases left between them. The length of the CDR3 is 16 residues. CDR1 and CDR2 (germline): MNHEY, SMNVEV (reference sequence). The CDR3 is CASSLISVAGTDTQYF. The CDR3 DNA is TGTGCCAGCAGTTTAATTTCGGTAGCGGGCACAGATACGCAGTATTTT.

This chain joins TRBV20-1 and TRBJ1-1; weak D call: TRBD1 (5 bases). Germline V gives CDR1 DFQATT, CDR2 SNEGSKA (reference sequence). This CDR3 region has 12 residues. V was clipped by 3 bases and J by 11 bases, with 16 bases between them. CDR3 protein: CSASLPGDKAFF. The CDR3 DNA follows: TGCAGTGCTAGTCTCCCGGGGGATAAGGCTTTCTTT.

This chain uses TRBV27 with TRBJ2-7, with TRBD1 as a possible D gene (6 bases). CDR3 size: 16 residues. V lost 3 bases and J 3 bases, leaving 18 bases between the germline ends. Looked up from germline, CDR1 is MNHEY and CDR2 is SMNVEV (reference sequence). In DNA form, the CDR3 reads TGTGCCAGCAGTTTTTTGAGCGGACAGACTTACTACGAGCAGTACTTC. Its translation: CASSFLSGQTYYEQYF.

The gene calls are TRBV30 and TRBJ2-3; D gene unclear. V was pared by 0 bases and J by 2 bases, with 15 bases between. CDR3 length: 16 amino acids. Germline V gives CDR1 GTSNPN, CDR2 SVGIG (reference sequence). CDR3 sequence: CAWSVLFGKLTDTQYF. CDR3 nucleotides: TGTGCCTGGAGTGTACTTTTTGGCAAACTCACAGATACGCAGTATTTT. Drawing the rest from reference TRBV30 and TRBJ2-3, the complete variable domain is SQTIHQWPATLVQPVGSPLSLECTVEGTSNPNLYWYRQAAGRGLQLLFYSVGIGQISSEVPQNLSASRPQDRQFILSSKKLLLSDSGFYLCAWSVLFGKLTDTQYFGPGTRLTVL.

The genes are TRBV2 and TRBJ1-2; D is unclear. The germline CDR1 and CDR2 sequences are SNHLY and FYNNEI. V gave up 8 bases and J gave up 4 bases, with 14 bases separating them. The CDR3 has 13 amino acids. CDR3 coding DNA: TGTGCCAGCTTATATGACTCTGGCTATGGCTACACCTTC. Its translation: CASLYDSGYGYTF.

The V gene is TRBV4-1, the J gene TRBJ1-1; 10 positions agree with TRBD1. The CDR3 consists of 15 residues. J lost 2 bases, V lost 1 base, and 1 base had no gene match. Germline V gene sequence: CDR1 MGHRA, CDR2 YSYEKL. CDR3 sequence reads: CASSQGTGGNTEAFF. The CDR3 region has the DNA TGCGCCAGCAGCCAAGGGACAGGGGGTAACACTGAAGCTTTCTTT.

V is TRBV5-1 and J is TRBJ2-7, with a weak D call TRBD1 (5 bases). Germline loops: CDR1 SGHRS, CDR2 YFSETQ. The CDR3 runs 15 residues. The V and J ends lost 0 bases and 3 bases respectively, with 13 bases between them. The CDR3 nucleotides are TGCGCCAGCAGCTTGGACAGGACGGAAGGCTACGAGCAGTACTTC. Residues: CASSLDRTEGYEQYF.

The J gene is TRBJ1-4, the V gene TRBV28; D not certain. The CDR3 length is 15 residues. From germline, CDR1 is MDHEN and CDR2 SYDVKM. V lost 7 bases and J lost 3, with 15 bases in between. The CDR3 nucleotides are TGTGCCAGCACCCGAGGCCCGGGAGCTAATGAAAAACTGTTTTTT. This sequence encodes CASTRGPGANEKLFF.

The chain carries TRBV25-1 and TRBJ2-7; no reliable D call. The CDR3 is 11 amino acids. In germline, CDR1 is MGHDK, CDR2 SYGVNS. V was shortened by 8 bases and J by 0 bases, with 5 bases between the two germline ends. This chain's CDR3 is CASQSSYEQYF. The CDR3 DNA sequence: TGTGCCAGCCAGTCCTCCTACGAGCAGTACTTC.

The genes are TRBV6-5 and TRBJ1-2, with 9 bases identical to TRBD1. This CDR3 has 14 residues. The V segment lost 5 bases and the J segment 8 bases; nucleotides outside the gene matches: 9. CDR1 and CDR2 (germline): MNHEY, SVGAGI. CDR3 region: CASSNQQGALGYTF. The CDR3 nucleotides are TGTGCCAGCAGTAATCAACAGGGGGCGTTGGGCTACACCTTC.

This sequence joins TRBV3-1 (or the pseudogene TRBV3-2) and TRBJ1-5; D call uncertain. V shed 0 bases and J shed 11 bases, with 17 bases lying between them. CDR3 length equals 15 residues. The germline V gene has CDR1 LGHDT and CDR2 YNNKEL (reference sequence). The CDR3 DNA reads TGTGCCAGCAGCCAAGATTCGACTGGAGCTAGAACCCAGCATTTT. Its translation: CASSQDSTGARTQHF.

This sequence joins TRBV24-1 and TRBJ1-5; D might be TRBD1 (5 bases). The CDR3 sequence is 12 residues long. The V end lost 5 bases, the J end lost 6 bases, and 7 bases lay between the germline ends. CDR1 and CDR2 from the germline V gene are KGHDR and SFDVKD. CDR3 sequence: CATSAGGQPQHF. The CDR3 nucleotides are TGTGCCACCAGTGCTGGGGGTCAGCCCCAGCATTTT.